Below are 24 T cell receptor beta chains sequenced from a single sample in a study of blood T cell repertoires in COVID-19. The protocol was immunoSEQ multiplex PCR, while the TCRdb copy is restricted to in-frame clones and leaves out a portion. The sample carries some 420,000 clones, around 89% recorded once. The sample taken for sequencing was PBMCs or T cells enriched from blood (not recorded which). Every receptor here comes from a man younger than 40 who had recovered from COVID-19.

This chain joins TRBV10-3 and TRBJ1-2; D not certain. Trimming took 0 bases from V and 4 from J, leaving 12 bases between them. Germline V CDR1 and CDR2: ENHRY, SYGVKD. The CDR3 spans 15 residues. This CDR3 is CAISESAQAFYGYTF. The CDR3 bases are TGTGCCATCAGTGAGTCGGCCCAGGCATTCTATGGCTACACCTTC.

There are a few counts of this clone. The gene calls are TRBV6-6 and TRBJ2-4; TRBD1 matches 10 bases. CDR1 and CDR2 (germline): MNHNY, SVGAGI (reference sequence). The CDR3 has 14 amino acids. J was trimmed by 8 bases and V by 4 bases; bases with no gene match: 5. The DNA for the CDR3 is TGTGCCAGCAGTTGGACAGGGGGAAAGGACATTCAGTACTTC. Translation: CASSWTGGKDIQYF.

This chain connects TRBV5-1 to TRBJ2-3; TRBD2 matches at 13 bases. CDR1 and CDR2 from the germline V gene are SGHRS and YFSETQ. The length of the CDR3 is 20 residues. Trimming took 1 base from V and 4 from J; bases not matched to a gene: 15. CDR3 loop: CASSLSTQSTGTSGADTQYF. As DNA, the CDR3 is TGCGCCAGCAGCTTGAGTACTCAGAGTACTGGGACTAGCGGGGCAGATACGCAGTATTTT.

The chain joins TRBV7-2 to TRBJ1-1; D unclear. CDR3 length equals 14 residues. The germline gives CDR1 SGHTA, CDR2 FQGNSA. The V end was cut by 1 base, the J end by 5 bases, with 11 bases between. Written as DNA, the CDR3 is TGTGCCAGCAGCTTAGAAGGGAGAGGGACTGAAGCTTTCTTT. Translated, it gives CASSLEGRGTEAFF.

V and J are TRBV7-2 and TRBJ2-3; 9 positions match TRBD2. This CDR3 has 15 amino acids. Germline loops: CDR1 SGHTA, CDR2 FQGNSA. J gave up 1 base and V 5 bases, and 4 bases lay outside the gene matches. CDR3 coding DNA: TGTGCCAGCAGCCCGAGGACTAGCGGCACAGATACGCAGTATTTT. Encoded protein: CASSPRTSGTDTQYF.

This chain connects TRBV9 to TRBJ1-1, with a tentative D call TRBD1 (6 bases). The V gene's germline CDR1 is SGDLS and CDR2 YYNGEE. The CDR3 runs 13 residues. V was clipped by 4 bases and J by 6 bases, with 13 bases between them. Written as DNA, the CDR3 is TGTGCCAGCAGCCGGACAGTCGCTCCTGAAGCTTTCTTT. It encodes CASSRTVAPEAFF.

This chain joins TRBV28 and TRBJ1-1; possible D gene TRBD1, 5 bases. Between the trimmed V and J ends, which lost 5 bases and 11 bases, there was a span of 15 bases. Germline CDR1 reads MDHEN; CDR2 reads SYDVKM. This CDR3 is 12 amino acids long. CDR3 in DNA: TGTGCCAGCAGTCCGGGTGGGGGGTTGGCTTTCTTT. It codes for CASSPGGGLAFF.

The chain links TRBV7-3 to TRBJ2-2; no firm D call. The germline V and J ends were trimmed by 5 bases and 0 bases, with 7 bases remaining between them. CDR3 length: 14 residues. Germline V gene lookup returns CDR1 SGHTA and CDR2 FQGTGA. The CDR3 sequence: CASSRQANTGELFF. CDR3 nucleotides: TGTGCCAGCAGCCGACAAGCGAACACCGGGGAGCTGTTTTTT.

V is TRBV7-9 and J is TRBJ1-1; D not resolved. The length of the CDR3 is 10 residues. Germline values: CDR1 SEHNR, CDR2 FQNEAQ (reference sequence). V was shortened by 8 bases and J by 8 bases, with 9 bases between the two germline ends. The chain's CDR3 is CASSGIEAFF. As DNA, the CDR3 is TGTGCCAGCTCCGGGATCGAAGCTTTCTTT.

Details on this clone: At one boundary the junction diverges from the germline segment, which might be a read error. The chain is built from TRBV7-7 and TRBJ2-5; 13 bases agree with TRBD2. This CDR3 is 15 amino acids long. From germline, CDR1 is SSHAT and CDR2 FNYEAQ (reference sequence). The CDR3 loop reads CASSPGTSGIETQYF. The DNA for the CDR3 is TGTGCTAGCAGCCCCGGGACTAGCGGGATAGAGACCCAGTACTTC.

The chain links TRBV3-1 (or the pseudogene TRBV3-2) to TRBJ2-1; 8 nucleotides line up with TRBD2. The germline V gene encodes CDR1 LGHDT and CDR2 YNNKEL (reference sequence). V lost 4 bases and J lost 3; bases outside the gene matches: 11. The CDR3 is 17 residues long. CDR3 sequence: CASSPESGLAVYNEQFF. CDR3 nucleotides: TGTGCCAGCAGCCCCGAATCCGGACTAGCAGTCTACAATGAGCAGTTCTTC.

The rearrangement links TRBV28 to TRBJ1-1, with TRBD1 as a possible D gene (5 bases). Germline loops: CDR1 MDHEN, CDR2 SYDVKM. This CDR3 is 11 amino acids long. V lost 6 bases to trimming and J lost 8 bases, with 10 bases between them. This CDR3 is CASSYSGEAFF. DNA for the CDR3: TGTGCCAGCAGCTATTCAGGGGAAGCTTTCTTT.

The rearrangement links TRBV2 to TRBJ2-2; D is possibly TRBD2 (5 bases). V dropped 8 bases and J dropped 2 bases, with 12 bases sitting between them. The CDR3 sequence is 14 residues long. Germline values: CDR1 SNHLY, CDR2 FYNNEI. The CDR3 DNA follows: TGTGCCAGCGTCCTAGCTGTAAACACCGGGGAGCTGTTTTTT. This gives the protein CASVLAVNTGELFF.

This clone was seen only a few times. The V call is TRBV29-1, the J call TRBJ2-5; TRBD1 aligns across 8 bases. Germline trimming cut 7 bases from V and 4 bases from J; bases unmatched to any gene: 5. CDR3 size: 12 residues. Per the germline V gene, CDR1 is SQVTM and CDR2 is ANQGSEA. CDR3 in DNA: TGCAGCGCAGAGGGACAGGCAGAGACCCAGTACTTC. Translated, it gives CSAEGQAETQYF.

The chain links TRBV6-2 or TRBV6-3 to TRBJ2-5; weak D call: TRBD2 (5 bases). The CDR3 runs 14 residues. V lost 4 bases and J 5 bases, leaving 14 bases between the germline ends. Per the germline V gene, CDR1 is MNHEY and CDR2 is SVGEGT. This CDR3 reads CASSWGDVRETQYF. The CDR3 coding sequence is TGTGCCAGCAGTTGGGGAGATGTCCGGGAGACCCAGTACTTC.

The chain recombines TRBV5-6 with TRBJ2-7; TRBD2 matches 12 bases. The J segment lost 7 bases and the V segment lost 4 bases, leaving 6 bases of the junction unmatched. The CDR3 is 14 residues long. Per germline, CDR1 SGHDT and CDR2 YYEEEE. The CDR3 is CASSVSSGREEQYF. CDR3 nucleotide sequence: TGTGCCAGCAGCGTCTCTAGCGGGAGGGAGGAGCAGTACTTC.

This chain connects TRBV7-9 to TRBJ2-1; 7 bases fit TRBD2. This CDR3 is built from 16 residues. CDR1 SEHNR and CDR2 FQNEAQ come from the germline V gene (reference sequence). J lost 6 bases, V lost 5 bases, and 13 bases had no gene match. CDR3 protein: CASSPSGGSSGNEQFF. CDR3 DNA sequence: TGTGCCAGCAGCCCTAGCGGAGGCTCCAGCGGCAATGAGCAGTTCTTC.

This chain joins TRBV6-5 and TRBJ1-2, with 8 bases that match TRBD1. V lost 2 bases and J lost 2; bases outside the gene matches: 7. The CDR3 covers 16 residues. Germline values: CDR1 MNHEY, CDR2 SVGAGI. CDR3 nucleotides: TGTGCCAGCAGTTACGGAGACAGGGGACCCAACTATGGCTACACCTTC. This encodes CASSYGDRGPNYGYTF.

The chain uses TRBV18 and TRBJ1-2; TRBD1 is a possible D gene (6 bases). CDR1 KGHSH and CDR2 LQKENI come from the germline V gene. This CDR3 has 16 amino acids. Deletions cut 5 bases from V and 0 bases from J, with 16 bases between. This chain's CDR3 is CASSSPDSEANYGYTF. The CDR3 DNA is TGTGCCAGCTCATCCCCGGACAGCGAGGCTAACTATGGCTACACCTTC.

This sequence joins TRBV27 and TRBJ1-5; TRBD1 is a possible D gene (5 bases). V dropped 6 bases and J dropped 12 bases, with 21 bases sitting between them. The CDR3 runs 14 residues. Germline V CDR1 and CDR2: MNHEY, SMNVEV (reference sequence). The CDR3 here is CASSRFEDTTRQHF. The CDR3 DNA is TGTGCCAGCAGCCGTTTTGAGGACACCACGCGCCAGCATTTT.

The rearrangement links TRBV5-1 to TRBJ2-5; TRBD2 agrees at 7 bases. Germline CDR1 is SGHRS and CDR2 is YFSETQ. The CDR3 spans 15 residues. V shed 3 bases and J 6 bases; nucleotides not matched to a gene: 11. This CDR3 is CASSSGIGGSQTQYF. CDR3 bases: TGCGCCAGCAGCTCCGGGATAGGCGGGAGTCAGACCCAGTACTTC.

J is TRBJ2-3 and V is TRBV6-1, with D possibly being TRBD2 (6 bases). Germline lookup yields CDR1 MNHNS and CDR2 SASEGT. Trimming cost V 3 bases and J 1 base, with 14 bases left between them. The CDR3 sequence is 16 residues long. As DNA, the CDR3 is TGTGCCAGCAGTGATCCTACTAGCAGACGCACAGATACGCAGTATTTT. This sequence encodes CASSDPTSRRTDTQYF.

The chain is built from TRBV6-2 or TRBV6-3 and TRBJ1-3; 7 positions agree with TRBD1. The CDR3 sequence is 18 residues long. The V segment lost 5 bases and the J segment 0 bases; nucleotides outside the gene matches: 13. Per the germline V gene, CDR1 is MNHEY and CDR2 is SVGEGT. This CDR3 is CASSDRLWDSASGNTIYF. CDR3 bases: TGTGCCAGCAGTGACCGCCTCTGGGACAGCGCCTCTGGAAACACCATATATTTT.

The chain links TRBV3-1 (or the pseudogene TRBV3-2) to TRBJ1-4, with 10 bases aligning to TRBD1. Germline CDR1 and CDR2: LGHDT and YNNKEL (reference sequence). This CDR3 is 15 amino acids long. The trim removed 0 bases at V and 10 bases at J, leaving 5 bases unmatched. The CDR3 protein is CASSQDGTGDRKLFF. The CDR3 DNA reads as TGTGCCAGCAGCCAAGATGGGACAGGGGACCGAAAACTGTTTTTT.